Here is one T cell receptor beta chain with its context. The data are from a study of blood T cells in healthy people across ages. Germline assignment: CDR1 SGHVS and CDR2 FQNEAQ. CDR3 length: 15 amino acids. The trim removed 4 bases at V and 3 bases at J, leaving 6 bases unmatched. PCR was performed a second time for roughly 6 to 12 cycles using a sample-barcoded 5' primer and a J-beta primer mix. TCRdb used MiXCR to reprocess the 5' RACE reads, holding one entry per CDR3 protein. Found here are about 970,000 distinct CDR3 sequences, roughly 51% of them singletons; the top ten hold 20% to 25%. The clonotype originates from a woman between 55 and 75 years old in good health. The chain is built from TRBV7-8 and TRBJ1-2; 9 bases map to TRBD1. The sample comprised blood. This CDR3 reads CASSYRGTGYYGYTF. CDR3 coding DNA: TGTGCCAGCAGCTACCGCGGGACAGGGTACTATGGCTACACCTTC.